This T cell receptor (beta chain) was recorded in a study of OX40 agonist ivuxolimab in advanced cancers. Concerning this clone itself: Its antigen is not known.

Anyone with autoimmune disease history or systemic immunosuppression was excluded. This table comes from immunoSEQ multiplex PCR, and its TCRdb copy is limited to in-frame clones, with some not included. The sample has fewer than 25,000 clones; just over 85% are singletons. V dropped 1 base and J dropped 5; count of bases not matched to a gene: 6. Germline CDR1 reads SQVTM; CDR2 reads ANQGSEA. The CDR3 is made up of 16 amino acids. Overall study findings and caveats: Partly responding patients at 0.1-3.0 mg/kg showed some of the smallest clonal expansion.

The rearrangement joins TRBV29-1 to TRBJ2-1; 12 nucleotides agree with TRBD1. This TCR was sampled from an adult with an advanced solid tumor such as melanoma, head and neck, liver or kidney cancer. Material: CD4+ or CD8+ T cells sorted from blood, obtained in a trial of the OX40 agonist ivuxolimab. The CDR3 spells CSVEGGTGGVHNEQFF. In DNA, the CDR3 is TGCAGCGTTGAAGGGGGGACAGGGGGCGTACACAATGAGCAGTTCTTC.